Listed below are T cell receptor beta chains from one sample, sequenced in a study of Tregs in tolerant kidney transplant recipients. Method: immunoSEQ multiplex PCR; TCRdb's copy keeps in-frame clones and lacks some. Here the sample spans roughly 52,000 clones, 91% being singletons. The sequences come from CD8+ T cells from blood (PBMCs), collected 24 months after the transplant. The receptor set was obtained from a human patient who received a combined kidney and bone marrow transplant. Some T cells may be the graft donor's. Each CDR3 is given with its conserved first and last residue. D genes are given only for firm matches. A clone size is listed for some rows: how often the clone was seen (once, few, many), or a class if it is expanded.

cdr3_nt cdr3_aa clone_size d_call j_call v_call
TGTGCCAGCAGCTTAGGGAGTATCTACGAGCAGTACTTC CASSLGSIYEQYF once - TRBJ2-7 TRBV7-2
TGTGCCAGCAGCTTAGAGGTTAGTTGCCATACGCAGTATTTT CASSLEVSCHTQYF - - TRBJ2-3 TRBV7-3
TGTGCCAGTAGTATTGGGCACAGGGGGAAAAGCTACGAGCAGTACTTC CASSIGHRGKSYEQYF - TRBD1 TRBJ2-7 TRBV19
TGTGCCAGCAGCCTGACAGGGTTCGGGGCCATATATTTT CASSLTGFGAIYF few TRBD1 TRBJ1-3 TRBV13
TGCGCCAGCAGCCAGGAACAGGGGCTTGGGTATGGCTACACCTTC CASSQEQGLGYGYTF - TRBD1 TRBJ1-2 TRBV4-3
TGTGCCAGCAGCCCCCTCCTGACTAGCGGGAGCACAGATACGCAGTATTTT CASSPLLTSGSTDTQYF - TRBD2 TRBJ2-3 TRBV7-3
TGTGCCAGCAGTTACAGGGGGCGTCGTGATTCCCCCCTCCACTTT CASSYRGRRDSPLHF - TRBD1 TRBJ1-6 TRBV6-5
TGTGCCAGTAGTTTTGGGGAGGGGGGCACTGAAGCTTTCTTT CASSFGEGGTEAFF - - TRBJ1-1 TRBV19
TGTGCCAGCAGTTTATCCGGGGGGGGAACCTACGAGCAGTACTTC CASSLSGGGTYEQYF - TRBD2 TRBJ2-7 TRBV27
TGTGCCAGCAGCTTAGCAATTGAGGCCGGGGAGCTGTTTTTT CASSLAIEAGELFF few - TRBJ2-2 TRBV11-2
TGTGCCAGCAGCCCTGGGACTAGTTTCGAGCAGTACTTC CASSPGTSFEQYF once TRBD2 TRBJ2-7 TRBV13
TGTGCCAGTAGTATAACGACAGGGGATCTGAACACTGAAGCTTTCTTT CASSITTGDLNTEAFF - TRBD1 TRBJ1-1 TRBV19
TGTGCCAGCAGCCAAGGGACAGGTGGCTACGAGCAGTACTTC CASSQGTGGYEQYF - TRBD1 TRBJ2-7 TRBV7-9
TGCGCCAGCAGCCAAGGCAAAATAGGCAGGGCGTTTAACACCGGGGAGCTGTTTTTT CASSQGKIGRAFNTGELFF - - TRBJ2-2 TRBV4-3
TGTGCCAGCAGCCTAGGGGCAGCCACTGAAGCTTTCTTT CASSLGAATEAFF - - TRBJ1-1 TRBV7-2
TGTGCCAGCAGCGTAGAAGAGGGAACCTACGAGCAGTACTTC CASSVEEGTYEQYF - - TRBJ2-7 TRBV9
TGTGCCAGCAGTGGAGGGACTAGCGGGAGGGCCGGGGAGCTGTTTTTT CASSGGTSGRAGELFF - TRBD2 TRBJ2-2 TRBV6-1
TGTGCCAGCAGCCTAGCCCCGGGGGGGTACCAAGAGACCCAGTACTTC CASSLAPGGYQETQYF once TRBD2 TRBJ2-5 TRBV7-8
TGCGCCAGCAGCTGGCGGCAGGGGTCGACGAACACTGAAGCTTTCTTT CASSWRQGSTNTEAFF - - TRBJ1-1 TRBV4-1
TGTGCCAGCAGTGGACAGTCCTACGAGCAGTACTTC CASSGQSYEQYF - - TRBJ2-7 TRBV2
TGCGCCAGCAACTTGGGTGAGACTAGACGCACAGATACGCAGTATTTT CASNLGETRRTDTQYF once - TRBJ2-3 TRBV5-1
TGTGCCAGTAGTTCCGGACTAGCGGGAGACTCCTACGAGCAGTACTTC CASSSGLAGDSYEQYF - TRBD2 TRBJ2-7 TRBV19
TGTGCCAGCAGCCCTGCGGCCCTAACGGGTAGCTCCTACAATGAGCAGTTCTTC CASSPAALTGSSYNEQFF - - TRBJ2-1 TRBV27
TGTGCCAGCAGCTTACTACACACCGGGGAGCTGTTTTTT CASSLLHTGELFF - - TRBJ2-2 TRBV7-9
TGTGCCAGCAGCTTCCGACTAACGGGAGGGTACAATGAGCAGTTCTTC CASSFRLTGGYNEQFF - TRBD2 TRBJ2-1 TRBV7-9
TGTGCCAACTTCCGGCGGGGAACGAATCAGCCCCAGCATTTT CANFRRGTNQPQHF - - TRBJ1-5 TRBV6-4
TGTGCCAGCAGTTTTTTCTTCTCCTATAATTCACCCCTCCACTTT CASSFFFSYNSPLHF - - TRBJ1-6 TRBV28
TGCGCCAGCAGCCAAAACCGACTAGCGGGGGGGCCAGATACGCAGTATTTT CASSQNRLAGGPDTQYF - TRBD2 TRBJ2-3 TRBV4-3
TGTGCCAGCAGCCCAGGCGGGGGGACAGCCCACGAGCAGTACTTC CASSPGGGTAHEQYF - - TRBJ2-7 TRBV7-9
TGTGCCAGCGGACAGGCGTCCTACAATGAGCAGTTCTTC CASGQASYNEQFF - TRBD1 TRBJ2-1 TRBV7-6
TGTGCCAGCAGTTCACTAGCGGGATATGCCTACGAGCAGTACTTC CASSSLAGYAYEQYF once TRBD2 TRBJ2-7 TRBV28
TGTGCCTGGAGTGTAATCGGGGGGCCCTACGAGCAGTACTTC CAWSVIGGPYEQYF - - TRBJ2-7 TRBV30
TGTGCCAGCAGCTTAGGGGAGCGGAGGGCGGTGAATGAGCAGTTCTTC CASSLGERRAVNEQFF - - TRBJ2-1 TRBV7-6
TGTGCCACCAGCAGAGATAAAAGCGGGACCTACGAGCAGTACTTC CATSRDKSGTYEQYF - TRBD2 TRBJ2-7 TRBV15
TGTGCCAGCAGCGGTTCCTCTGGACTAGCGGGGGTGGGAGATACGCAGTATTTT CASSGSSGLAGVGDTQYF - TRBD2 TRBJ2-3 TRBV9
TGTGCCACCAGGGGACTAGCCTCGGATACGCAGTATTTT CATRGLASDTQYF - TRBD2 TRBJ2-3 TRBV27
TGTGCCAGCAGTTTCGGACAAGCTAGCAATCAGCCCCAGCATTTT CASSFGQASNQPQHF - - TRBJ1-5 TRBV28
TGCGCCAGCAGCCAAGGAAGCGGGGGCCTCTACGAGCAGTACTTC CASSQGSGGLYEQYF - TRBD2 TRBJ2-7 TRBV4-1
TGTGCCAGCAGCGTTACTAGCGGGAGGACGGGAGATACGCAGTATTTT CASSVTSGRTGDTQYF - TRBD2 TRBJ2-3 TRBV9
TGTGCCAGCAGCCTCGAGACAGGATTCAGCGAAAAACTGTTTTTT CASSLETGFSEKLFF - - TRBJ1-4 TRBV7-8
TGTGCCAGCAGCCCCCAGGCTAGCGGGCTCTACGAGCAGTACTTC CASSPQASGLYEQYF - TRBD2 TRBJ2-7 TRBV11-1
TGTGCCAGCAGCGTGAGGGGGCTGGACGAGCAGTACTTC CASSVRGLDEQYF - TRBD1 TRBJ2-7 TRBV7-9
TGCGCCAGCAGCCAAGATCAAGAGACAGGGGGAATTTACGAGCAGTACTTC CASSQDQETGGIYEQYF - TRBD1 TRBJ2-7 TRBV4-3
TGTGCCAGCAGTGTGGGAGCGGATACGCAGTATTTT CASSVGADTQYF once - TRBJ2-3 TRBV6-1
TGTGCCAGCAGTGAAGGACAGGGTTGGGACGAGCAGTACTTC CASSEGQGWDEQYF - TRBD1 TRBJ2-7 TRBV25-1
TGTGCCAGCAGCCTGGATTTTAGCGGGAGGGCCCCCTACGAGCAGTACTTC CASSLDFSGRAPYEQYF - TRBD2 TRBJ2-7 TRBV7-2
TGTGCCAGCAGCCAACCCAGGGGGGAGTCTGGAAACACCATATATTTT CASSQPRGESGNTIYF - TRBD1 TRBJ1-3 TRBV9
TGTGCCACCAGCCCTAGCCGCGGGGCTGCCGGGGAGCTGTTTTTT CATSPSRGAAGELFF - - TRBJ2-2 TRBV15
TGTGCCAGCAGTCCGCCTGGGACTAGCGAAGGTGGGGCCAACGTCCTGACTTTC CASSPPGTSEGGANVLTF once TRBD2 TRBJ2-6 TRBV25-1
TGTGCCAGCAGTCCCAGAGGGATAGAGACCCAGTACTTC CASSPRGIETQYF - - TRBJ2-5 TRBV28
TGCGCCAGCAGCCAAGAATCCCCAAACTCAATCACCGGGGAGCTGTTTTTT CASSQESPNSITGELFF - - TRBJ2-2 TRBV4-3
TGTGCCAGCAGTTATACCCCGGGACAGGGTTTCAACACCATATATTTT CASSYTPGQGFNTIYF - TRBD1 TRBJ1-3 TRBV6-6
TGTGCCAGCAGTGGGAGCGGCTCCTACGAGCAGTACTTC CASSGSGSYEQYF once - TRBJ2-7 TRBV6-5
TGCGCCAGCAGCCCAGGGGGTATAGATACGCAGTATTTT CASSPGGIDTQYF - TRBD1 TRBJ2-3 TRBV4-3
TGCGCCAGCAGCCAAGATCCAAGCGGGAGCTCCGGCGAGCAGTACTTC CASSQDPSGSSGEQYF - TRBD2 TRBJ2-7 TRBV4-3
TGTGCCAGCAGCCTTTTCGGGGGGGGTACGGTGGCAGATACGCAGTATTTT CASSLFGGGTVADTQYF - TRBD2 TRBJ2-3 TRBV11-2
TGTGCCAGCAGCCGGACGGGGGTCAATAGTCAGCCCCAGCATTTT CASSRTGVNSQPQHF once - TRBJ1-5 TRBV5-6
TGTGCCAGCAGCAACCTACTAGCGGGAGGGAACAATGAGCAGTTCTTC CASSNLLAGGNNEQFF - TRBD2 TRBJ2-1 TRBV14
TGTGCCAGCAGCCCCGAGGGGGTAGCGAAAAGCACAGATACGCAGTATTTT CASSPEGVAKSTDTQYF once - TRBJ2-3 TRBV7-9